The present TCR beta chain was sequenced within a study of control samples from healthy donors and cancer patients. TCRdb keeps only in-frame clones here, not all; method: immunoSEQ multiplex PCR. The sample holds approximately 99,000 clones, approximately 82% seen once. This CDR3 has 15 amino acids. Trimming cost V 1 base and J 7 bases; bases outside gene matches: 3. CDR1 and CDR2 from the germline V gene are LGHNA and YNFKEQ. The V call is TRBV4-2, the J call TRBJ1-4; 10 bases line up with TRBD1. Sequencing was done on a sample of blood. This receptor was taken from a man younger than 35 in good health. This CDR3 reads CASSQGQGAGEKLFF. The CDR3 DNA sequence: TGTGCCAGCAGCCAAGGACAGGGGGCTGGTGAAAAACTGTTTTTT.